This is a list of T cell receptor beta chains from one sample in a study of identifying expanded T cells in peripheral blood. TCRdb keeps only in-frame clones here, not all; method: immunoSEQ multiplex PCR. The data hold around 130,000 clones, with 80% to 90% observed a single time. The sequencing input was blood. The receptors come from a person aged 18 to 75 in good health. Each CDR3 is given with its conserved first and last residue. D genes are given only for firm matches. Clone sizes are given selectively: once, few, many, or a class where the clone is expanded.

v_call,clone_size,d_call,j_call,cdr3_aa,cdr3_nt
TRBV7-2,-,-,TRBJ1-3,CASSDWPSGNTIYF,TGTGCCAGCAGCGACTGGCCCTCTGGAAACACCATATATTTT
TRBV29-1,-,TRBD1,TRBJ2-1,CSAWTGSGNEQFF,TGCAGCGCCTGGACAGGATCAGGCAATGAGCAGTTCTTC
TRBV25-1,-,-,TRBJ1-6,CASGGQGGNSPLHF,TGTGCCAGCGGTGGGCAAGGAGGTAATTCACCCCTCCACTTT
TRBV18,few,-,TRBJ2-7,CASSPLSAAPSYEQYF,TGTGCCAGCTCACCACTAAGCGCAGCCCCTTCCTACGAGCAGTACTTC
TRBV6-1,once,-,TRBJ1-2,CASSELTGNYGYTF,TGTGCCAGCAGTGAATTAACAGGGAACTATGGCTACACCTTC
TRBV7-2,-,-,TRBJ2-7,CASSQGTFYEQYF,TGTGCCAGCAGTCAAGGGACATTCTACGAGCAGTACTTC
TRBV7-8,-,-,TRBJ1-6,CASSEQGSPLHF,TGTGCCAGCAGCGAGCAAGGTTCACCCCTCCACTTT
TRBV19,-,-,TRBJ1-2,CASSTGGARGGYGYTF,TGTGCCAGTAGTACCGGGGGGGCCCGCGGTGGCTATGGCTACACCTTC
TRBV19,-,-,TRBJ1-5,CASSILGVVGQDQPQHF,TGTGCCAGTAGTATCCTCGGGGTGGTGGGCCAGGACCAGCCCCAGCATTTT
TRBV2,-,-,TRBJ1-3,CASSGDRIFSGNTIYF,TGTGCCAGCAGTGGTGACCGAATTTTCTCTGGAAACACCATATATTTT
TRBV7-8,-,TRBD2,TRBJ2-1,CASSLEGLAGFYNEQFF,TGTGCCAGCAGCTTAGAGGGACTAGCGGGATTTTACAATGAGCAGTTCTTC
TRBV7-9,-,-,TRBJ2-7,CASSRPGYEQYF,TGTGCCAGCAGCCGCCCGGGTTACGAGCAGTACTTC
TRBV6-5,-,-,TRBJ2-7,CASSPSSAGYEQYF,TGTGCCAGCAGTCCTAGCTCCGCCGGGTACGAGCAGTACTTC
TRBV2,-,-,TRBJ1-5,CASARDVNQPQHF,TGTGCCAGCGCTCGGGATGTTAATCAGCCCCAGCATTTT
TRBV29-1,-,-,TRBJ2-7,CSVLKGGNEQYF,TGCAGCGTCCTAAAGGGGGGTAACGAGCAGTACTTC
TRBV27,-,-,TRBJ1-5,CASSFIGNQPQHF,TGTGCCAGCAGTTTTATTGGCAATCAGCCCCAGCATTTT
TRBV28,-,-,TRBJ2-7,CASSLGQPTEQYF,TGTGCCAGCAGTTTAGGACAGCCCACGGAGCAGTACTTC
TRBV7-3,-,-,TRBJ1-4,CASSPEYRETNEKLFF,TGTGCCAGCAGCCCAGAATACAGGGAAACTAATGAAAAACTGTTTTTT
TRBV28,-,TRBD1,TRBJ2-1,CASSRRGTGVRNEQFF,TGTGCCAGCAGTCGTAGGGGGACAGGGGTCCGTAATGAGCAGTTCTTC
TRBV18,-,-,TRBJ1-5,CASSLSDGINQPQHF,TGTGCCAGCTCACTTTCAGATGGGATCAATCAGCCCCAGCATTTT
TRBV2,-,-,TRBJ1-1,CASRRGNMNTEAFF,TGTGCCAGCAGGAGGGGGAACATGAACACTGAAGCTTTCTTT
TRBV4-2,few,TRBD2,TRBJ2-7,CASSQERSGSIEQYF,TGTGCCAGCAGCCAAGAGAGGAGCGGGAGTATCGAGCAGTACTTC
TRBV5-1,once,TRBD1,TRBJ1-5,CASSFGQGGQPQHF,TGCGCCAGCAGCTTTGGACAGGGTGGTCAGCCCCAGCATTTT